This TCR beta chain was found in a study of identical twins. TCRdb re-called the 5' RACE reads through MiXCR, storing one row per CDR3 protein. The table shows 400,000 to 550,000 distinct CDR3 sequences, with roughly an eighth occurring only once. The study's findings and limits: Out-of-frame alpha sequences that twins shared showed excess low generation probability.

In this sample, this clonotype turned up many times. Antigen: not known. In addition, the sample was reused for a study of yellow fever vaccine responses in identical twins. Turning to that study: Twins reportedly had a vaccine T cell response that seemed partly convergent, partly personalized.

The receptor's source is a woman younger than 35 in good health. Specimen: CD4+ T cells sorted from blood.

This chain's CDR3 is CASSQGSNEQFF. The CDR3 DNA reads as TGTGCCAGCAGCCAAGGTAGTAATGAGCAGTTCTTC. The chain couples TRBV4-2 to TRBJ2-1, with D uncertain. Trimming cost V 1 base and J 7 bases, with 5 bases left between them. Germline V gene lookup returns CDR1 LGHNA and CDR2 YNFKEQ. The CDR3 is 12 amino acids.